The rows below give T cell receptor beta chains drawn from one sample of a study of blood T cell repertoires in COVID-19. Profiling relied on immunoSEQ multiplex PCR, and the TCRdb table lists in-frame clones only, not all of them. The sample includes approximately 240,000 clones, 65% to 80% of them seen just once. Material: peripheral blood. All receptors come from a woman aged 40 to 50 with active or convalescent COVID-19. CDR3s include the opening cysteine and the closing phenylalanine or tryptophan. The order of the fields is CDR3 protein, CDR3 DNA, J gene, clone size, V gene, D gene. D genes are given only for firm matches. Where a row states a size, it is once, few, many or the class of an expanded clone; other rows omit it.

CASSRLGETQYF	TGTGCCAGCAGCCGACTCGGGGAGACCCAGTACTTC	TRBJ2-5	-	TRBV3-1/TRBV3-2	-
CASSLGGTGGQTEAFF	TGCGCCAGCAGCTTGGGTGGGACAGGGGGGCAAACTGAAGCTTTCTTT	TRBJ1-1	few	TRBV5-1	TRBD1
CASSQVQGYGYTF	TGCGCCAGCAGCCAAGTACAGGGGTATGGCTACACCTTC	TRBJ1-2	-	TRBV4-1	TRBD1
CASSRGRGPNEKLFF	TGTGCCAGCAGCCGAGGGAGGGGCCCTAATGAAAAACTGTTTTTT	TRBJ1-4	once	TRBV6-5	-
CASSPEGTGPYEQYF	TGCGCCAGCAGCCCGGAGGGGACAGGGCCATACGAGCAGTACTTC	TRBJ2-7	-	TRBV5-1	TRBD1
CASSQERTGGIQYF	TGCGCCAGCAGCCAAGAAAGGACGGGGGGTATTCAGTACTTC	TRBJ2-4	-	TRBV4-1	TRBD2
CASSPPWAQDTEAFF	TGTGCCAGCAGCCCGCCATGGGCGCAGGACACTGAAGCTTTCTTT	TRBJ1-1	-	TRBV7-9	-
CASSFRVDTEAFF	TGTGCCAGCAGTTTCCGGGTGGACACTGAAGCTTTCTTT	TRBJ1-1	few	TRBV28	-
CASSLRGGLETQYF	TGTGCCAGCAGCTTACGCGGGGGATTAGAGACCCAGTACTTC	TRBJ2-5	-	TRBV7-3	TRBD2
CASSPGTVGDEKLFF	TGTGCCAGCAGCCCGGGAACAGTTGGGGATGAAAAACTGTTTTTT	TRBJ1-4	few	TRBV7-9	-
CAWSVTRTGVSNQPQHF	TGTGCCTGGAGTGTAACCCGGACAGGGGTTAGCAATCAGCCCCAGCATTTT	TRBJ1-5	-	TRBV30	TRBD1
CAWSPLTGTGADTQYF	TGTGCCTGGAGCCCCCTCACGGGGACAGGGGCAGATACGCAGTATTTT	TRBJ2-3	-	TRBV30	TRBD1
CASSPPGQGRSGYTF	TGTGCCAGCTCACCACCAGGACAGGGGAGAAGTGGCTACACCTTC	TRBJ1-2	-	TRBV18	TRBD1
CASSPPERSPLHF	TGTGCCAGCAGCCCGCCTGAGCGTTCACCCCTCCACTTT	TRBJ1-6	-	TRBV3-1/TRBV3-2	-
CSVEGAGQANYGYTF	TGCAGCGTTGAGGGGGCAGGGCAGGCTAACTATGGCTACACCTTC	TRBJ1-2	-	TRBV29-1	-
CASSLRGGDGYTF	TGTGCCAGCAGCTTACGGGGTGGAGATGGCTACACCTTC	TRBJ1-2	-	TRBV7-6	-
CAISEDSQNSPLHF	TGTGCCATCAGTGAGGACAGCCAGAATTCACCCCTCCACTTT	TRBJ1-6	few	TRBV10-3	-
CAWSDYREAFF	TGTGCCTGGAGTGACTACAGGGAAGCTTTCTTT	TRBJ1-1	medium-sized	TRBV30	-
CASSLGLNTEAFF	TGTGCCAGCAGCTTAGGGCTCAACACTGAAGCTTTCTTT	TRBJ1-1	-	TRBV11-3	-
CASSVPGQSMNTEAFF	TGTGCCAGCAGCGTTCCGGGACAAAGCATGAACACTGAAGCTTTCTTT	TRBJ1-1	-	TRBV7-9	-
CAWEALTDTQYF	TGTGCCTGGGAGGCCCTCACAGATACGCAGTATTTT	TRBJ2-3	-	TRBV30	-
CASSRQINQPQHF	TGCGCCAGCAGCCGCCAGATAAATCAGCCCCAGCATTTT	TRBJ1-5	-	TRBV4-1	-
CASSIRQGDEQFF	TGTGCCAGCAGTATAAGACAGGGAGATGAGCAGTTCTTC	TRBJ2-1	-	TRBV27	TRBD1
CATSRGAGEGYTF	TGTGCCACCAGCAGGGGGGCGGGGGAAGGCTACACCTTC	TRBJ1-2	-	TRBV15	-
CASSYPSPGQSLTQHF	TGTGCCAGCAGTTACCCGAGCCCGGGACAGTCCCTGACCCAGCATTTT	TRBJ1-5	-	TRBV6-2/TRBV6-3	TRBD1